This T cell receptor beta chain is from a study of T cell responses to AZD1222 COVID-19 vaccine. Germline assignment: CDR1 SNHLY and CDR2 FYNNEI. Trimming left V 3 bases short and J 2 bases short, with 5 bases between. The CDR3 has 12 residues. Method: immunoSEQ multiplex PCR; TCRdb's copy keeps in-frame clones and lacks some. The repertoire includes 150,000 to 160,000 clones, roughly nine tenths of them detected once, and approximately 1.8% sits in the top ten. V and J are TRBV2 and TRBJ2-7; D gene unclear. The source of this sequence is an adult in good health. Material: peripheral blood, obtained on day 0 of AZD1222 vaccination. DNA of the CDR3: TGTGCCAGCAGTGAGGACCCCTACGAGCAGTACTTC. Translating it yields CASSEDPYEQYF.